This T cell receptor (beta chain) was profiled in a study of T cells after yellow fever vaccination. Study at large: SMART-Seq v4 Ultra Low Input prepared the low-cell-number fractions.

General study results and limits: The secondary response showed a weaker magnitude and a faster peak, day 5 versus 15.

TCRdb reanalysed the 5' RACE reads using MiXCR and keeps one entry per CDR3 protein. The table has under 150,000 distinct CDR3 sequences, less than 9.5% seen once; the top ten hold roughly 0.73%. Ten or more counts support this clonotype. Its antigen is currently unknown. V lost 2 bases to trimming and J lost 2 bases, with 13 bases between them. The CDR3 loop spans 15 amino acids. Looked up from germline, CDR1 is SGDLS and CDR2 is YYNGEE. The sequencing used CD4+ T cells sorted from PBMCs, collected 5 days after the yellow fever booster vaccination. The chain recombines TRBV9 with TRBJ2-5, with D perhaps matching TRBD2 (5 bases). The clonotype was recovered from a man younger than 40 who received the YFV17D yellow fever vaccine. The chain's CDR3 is CASSVGAAPQETQYF. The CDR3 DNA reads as TGTGCCAGCAGCGTGGGAGCAGCGCCTCAAGAGACCCAGTACTTC.